The rows below give T cell receptor beta chains drawn from one sample of a study of CD8 T cells in ankylosing spondylitis. Via MiXCR, TCRdb re-called the 5' RACE reads, giving one row per CDR3 protein. The sample shows under 150,000 distinct CDR3 sequences, approximately 8.4% of them seen only once. Sequencing input: synovial fluid, either unsorted or a sorted T cell fraction (not recorded which). The source is a male donor with ankylosing spondylitis. Both conserved end residues are part of each CDR3. A D gene is named only where the DNA matches it firmly. Not every row has a clone size; where given, it reads once, few, many or a size class.

>NA|many|TRBJ2-2|TRBV11-3
CASSFAGYTGELFF
TGTGCCAGCAGCTTTGCGGGATACACCGGGGAGCTGTTTTTT
>NA|NA|TRBJ2-3|TRBV25-1
CASSGNRARGASGTDTQYF
TGTGCCAGCAGTGGAAACAGGGCCCGCGGGGCTAGCGGCACAGATACGCAGTATTTT
>TRBD2|many|TRBJ2-1|TRBV9
CASSVDSGRIYNEQFF
TGTGCCAGCAGCGTAGATAGCGGGAGAATCTACAATGAGCAGTTCTTC
>NA|many|TRBJ2-3|TRBV10-3
CAISESVGTDTQYF
TGTGCCATCAGTGAGTCCGTGGGCACAGATACGCAGTATTTT
>NA|NA|TRBJ2-6|TRBV24-1
CATAGGDSGANVLTF
TGTGCCACCGCCGGGGGCGACTCTGGGGCCAACGTCCTGACTTTC
>TRBD2|NA|TRBJ2-1|TRBV5-5
CARGSGHIWEQFF
TGTGCCAGGGGTAGCGGGCACATATGGGAGCAGTTCTTC
>TRBD1|many|TRBJ1-1|TRBV28
CASSQPGTGRPEAFF
TGTGCCAGCAGCCAACCCGGGACAGGGAGGCCTGAAGCTTTCTTT
>NA|NA|TRBJ2-1|TRBV5-6
CASSFRPSESYNEQFF
TGTGCCAGCAGCTTCCGGCCCAGTGAATCATACAATGAGCAGTTCTTC
>NA|few|TRBJ2-7|TRBV5-6
CASSLNMWEQYF
TGTGCCAGCAGCTTGAACATGTGGGAGCAGTACTTC
>TRBD1|many|TRBJ1-1|TRBV24-1
CATSDGRGLDGTEAFF
TGTGCCACCAGTGACGGCAGGGGGCTCGACGGTACTGAAGCTTTCTTT
>TRBD2|many|TRBJ2-2|TRBV2
CASSRSGGANGELFF
TGTGCCAGCAGCAGGAGCGGGGGGGCGAACGGGGAGCTGTTTTTT
>TRBD2|NA|TRBJ2-7|TRBV20-1
CSARDLLAGVEQYF
TGCAGTGCTAGAGATTTACTAGCGGGGGTTGAGCAGTACTTC
>NA|few|TRBJ2-2|TRBV12-3/TRBV12-4
CASSLRQGSGELFF
TGTGCCAGCAGTTTAAGGCAGGGGTCCGGGGAGCTGTTTTTT
>NA|many|TRBJ1-1|TRBV2
CASSGPFRGTEAFF
TGTGCCAGCAGTGGACCCTTTCGGGGCACTGAAGCTTTCTTT
>NA|few|TRBJ1-1|TRBV6-1
CASSVTPTTEAFF
TGTGCCAGCAGTGTTACGCCCACCACTGAAGCTTTCTTT
>TRBD2|NA|TRBJ2-1|TRBV5-1
CASSLSVGGNEQFF
TGCGCCAGCAGCTTGTCCGTGGGGGGGAATGAGCAGTTCTTC
>NA|many|TRBJ2-6|TRBV6-5
CASSYSEATGANVLTF
TGTGCCAGCAGTTACTCGGAAGCGACTGGGGCCAACGTCCTGACTTTC
>TRBD1|many|TRBJ2-7|TRBV4-1
CASSQEGDRGQQYF
TGCGCCAGCAGCCAAGAGGGAGACAGGGGGCAGCAGTACTTC
>NA|few|TRBJ2-7|TRBV2
CASSERYEQYF
TGTGCCAGCAGTGAACGTTACGAGCAGTACTTC
>NA|few|TRBJ1-2|TRBV7-9
CASSFGREQGHGYTF
TGTGCCAGCAGCTTCGGAAGGGAACAGGGTCATGGCTACACCTTC
>NA|many|TRBJ2-2|TRBV7-2
CASSVKWGTGELFF
TGTGCCAGCAGCGTCAAGTGGGGGACCGGGGAGCTGTTTTTT
>NA|few|TRBJ2-2|TRBV6-2/TRBV6-3
CASIRDTNTGELFF
TGTGCCAGCATCCGGGACACTAACACCGGGGAGCTGTTTTTT
>NA|NA|TRBJ2-5|TRBV10-3
CASSAYQETQYF
TGTGCCTCTTCGGCTTACCAAGAGACCCAGTACTTC
>NA|many|TRBJ1-2|TRBV18
CASSPRGADDYGYTF
TGTGCCAGCTCACCACGGGGGGCTGATGACTATGGCTACACCTTC
>NA|NA|TRBJ1-5|TRBV5-6
CASSSGPGDQPQHF
TGTGCCAGCAGCTCCGGGCCCGGGGATCAGCCCCAGCATTTT
>TRBD2|many|TRBJ2-1|TRBV24-1
CATSSPGLVDYEQFF
TGTGCCACCAGTAGCCCGGGACTAGTTGACTATGAGCAGTTCTTC
>NA|many|TRBJ2-4|TRBV4-3
CASSQELAKNIQYF
TGCGCCAGCAGCCAAGAACTAGCCAAAAACATTCAGTACTTC
>NA|many|TRBJ2-5|TRBV18
CASSPSGALQETQYF
TGTGCCAGCTCACCATCGGGGGCGTTACAAGAGACCCAGTACTTC
>NA|few|TRBJ2-1|TRBV28
CASSGDYNEQFF
TGTGCCAGCAGTGGGGATTACAATGAGCAGTTCTTC
>NA|many|TRBJ2-5|TRBV10-3
CASRRGGAQETQYF
TGTGCCTCTCGGAGGGGTGGGGCCCAAGAGACCCAGTACTTC
>TRBD1|NA|TRBJ1-1|TRBV5-1
CASRASGTGTEAFF
TGCGCCAGCAGAGCATCCGGGACAGGGACTGAAGCTTTCTTT
>NA|few|TRBJ2-3|TRBV20-1
CSARLGDTQYF
TGCAGTGCTAGATTAGGGGATACGCAGTATTTT
>NA|many|TRBJ2-7|TRBV20-1
CSVGGGAYEQYF
TGCAGTGTGGGTGGAGGGGCCTACGAGCAGTACTTC
>TRBD2|many|TRBJ2-7|TRBV7-2
CASSSGGLAYEQYF
TGTGCCAGCAGCTCGGGGGGACTAGCCTACGAGCAGTACTTC